A selection of T cell receptor beta chains follows, all from one sample in a study of control samples from healthy donors and cancer patients. Assay used: immunoSEQ multiplex PCR; TCRdb lists only in-frame clones, some missing. Of about 57,000 clones in the sample, 80% to 95% are singletons; the top ten hold approximately 0.95%. The sequenced sample consisted of PBMCs. All receptors come from a man between 25 and 39 years old with colorectal cancer. The CDR3 runs from the conserved cysteine through the conserved F or W. Each record gives: clone size, V gene, D gene, J gene, CDR3 DNA, CDR3 protein. The D gene is left open where the match is weak. Some rows have no size entry. The others give once, few or many, or a class for an expanded clone.

size: -
V: TRBV5-1
D: -
J: TRBJ2-7
DNA: TGCGCCAGCAGCTTCGGGGGACCGAGCTCCTACGAGCAGTACTTC
CDR3: CASSFGGPSSYEQYF

size: -
V: TRBV24-1
D: TRBD1
J: TRBJ1-2
DNA: TGTGCCACCAGTGAGGGGACAGGGACTGGCTACACCTTC
CDR3: CATSEGTGTGYTF

size: -
V: TRBV11-3
D: TRBD1
J: TRBJ1-3
DNA: TGTGCCAGCAGCGCGGACAGGGGCAACACCATATATTTT
CDR3: CASSADRGNTIYF

size: -
V: TRBV6-5
D: -
J: TRBJ1-1
DNA: TGTGCCAGCAGTTATTCCCGGTTGCACCTGAACACTGAAGCTTTCTTT
CDR3: CASSYSRLHLNTEAFF

size: -
V: TRBV6-2/TRBV6-3
D: -
J: TRBJ2-3
DNA: TGTGCCAGCAGTTACCCCCGGAAGGGGTCAGGGGTAGCAGATACGCAGTATTTT
CDR3: CASSYPRKGSGVADTQYF

size: -
V: TRBV5-6
D: -
J: TRBJ1-6
DNA: TGTGCCAGCAGCGATAACCTACTAAGCGGTTCACCCCTCCACTTT
CDR3: CASSDNLLSGSPLHF

size: -
V: TRBV7-2
D: -
J: TRBJ1-2
DNA: TGTGCCAGCAGCTCCCCTGGACGGTCCAACTATGGCTACACCTTC
CDR3: CASSSPGRSNYGYTF

size: -
V: TRBV5-4
D: -
J: TRBJ2-2
DNA: TGTGCCAGCGCCGTTCAGGGGGGCACCGGGGAGCTGTTTTTT
CDR3: CASAVQGGTGELFF

size: -
V: TRBV6-5
D: TRBD1
J: TRBJ1-4
DNA: TGTGCCAGCAGGCCGGGACAGGGGCTCATAAAACTGTTTTTT
CDR3: CASRPGQGLIKLFF

size: -
V: TRBV30
D: -
J: TRBJ1-3
DNA: TGTGCCTGGAGTCCAGACACCCGGTCTGGAAACACCATATATTTT
CDR3: CAWSPDTRSGNTIYF

size: -
V: TRBV12-5
D: TRBD1
J: TRBJ2-7
DNA: TGTGCTAGTGGTCCGGGGACAGACTACGAGCAGTACTTC
CDR3: CASGPGTDYEQYF

size: -
V: TRBV11-2
D: TRBD1
J: TRBJ2-5
DNA: TGTGCCAGCAGCTTCCAGGGGGCACAAGAGACCCAGTACTTC
CDR3: CASSFQGAQETQYF

size: -
V: TRBV5-1
D: -
J: TRBJ2-1
DNA: TGCGCCAGCAAAAGCAGGCCACAATCCTCCTACAATGAGCAGTTCTTC
CDR3: CASKSRPQSSYNEQFF

size: -
V: TRBV10-3
D: -
J: TRBJ2-7
DNA: TGTGCCATCCGCAGGGGACCCTCCTACGAGCAGTACTTC
CDR3: CAIRRGPSYEQYF

size: -
V: TRBV6-5
D: -
J: TRBJ2-3
DNA: TGTGCCAACAGAAAGTCGGGGGAGACCACAGATACGCAGTATTTT
CDR3: CANRKSGETTDTQYF

size: -
V: TRBV15
D: -
J: TRBJ1-2
DNA: TGTGCCACCAGCAAGGGAGGGTCAGGTAGCTACACCTTC
CDR3: CATSKGGSGSYTF

size: -
V: TRBV24-1
D: -
J: TRBJ2-2
DNA: TGTGCCACCAGTGACCCGGGACGTAACACCGGGGAGCTGTTTTTT
CDR3: CATSDPGRNTGELFF

size: -
V: TRBV6-5
D: -
J: TRBJ2-7
DNA: TGTGCCAGCAGTTACTCGAGTGGGACCACCTACGAGCAGTACTTC
CDR3: CASSYSSGTTYEQYF

size: -
V: TRBV6-5
D: -
J: TRBJ2-2
DNA: TGTGCCAGCAGTTACTCGTCTGGTACGGGGACCGGGGAGCTGTTTTTT
CDR3: CASSYSSGTGTGELFF

size: few
V: TRBV5-1
D: -
J: TRBJ1-1
DNA: TGCGCCAGCAGCTTGTCTGGCACTGAAGCTTTCTTT
CDR3: CASSLSGTEAFF

size: -
V: TRBV2
D: TRBD2
J: TRBJ2-5
DNA: TGTGCCAGCAGTGACCCCTCGAGCGGGGTCCGCCAGACCCAGTACTTC
CDR3: CASSDPSSGVRQTQYF

size: -
V: TRBV5-1
D: -
J: TRBJ1-1
DNA: TGCGCCAGCAGCTTGGCTAAGAACACTGAAGCTTTCTTT
CDR3: CASSLAKNTEAFF

size: -
V: TRBV7-7
D: -
J: TRBJ2-2
DNA: TGTGCTAGCAGCTTAGGAGTAGCCCTAAACACCGGGGAGCTGTTTTTT
CDR3: CASSLGVALNTGELFF

size: -
V: TRBV15
D: TRBD1
J: TRBJ2-1
DNA: TGTGCCACCAGCAGAGGACGTGACAGGGGCCTCGATGAGCAGTTCTTC
CDR3: CATSRGRDRGLDEQFF

size: -
V: TRBV12-3/TRBV12-4
D: -
J: TRBJ1-3
DNA: TGTGCCAGCAGTGCAAGGGACACCATATATTTT
CDR3: CASSARDTIYF

size: -
V: TRBV3-1/TRBV3-2
D: -
J: TRBJ2-3
DNA: TGTGCCAGCAGCCAAGACAAGGCGGGGAGGGGGTATACGCAGTATTTT
CDR3: CASSQDKAGRGYTQYF

size: -
V: TRBV3-1/TRBV3-2
D: -
J: TRBJ2-3
DNA: TGTGCCAGCAGCCCCGGGCCGCTCCTCAATACGCAGTATTTT
CDR3: CASSPGPLLNTQYF